This TCR beta chain was identified during a study of blood T cell repertoires in COVID-19. Profiled with immunoSEQ multiplex PCR; TCRdb holds only in-frame clones, not every one. The table shows some 500,000 clones, with approximately 91% occurring only once. V gave up 2 bases and J gave up 8 bases, with 12 bases separating them. Per germline, CDR1 MNHEY and CDR2 SMNVEV (reference sequence). The CDR3 runs 13 residues. This chain joins TRBV27 and TRBJ1-2, with D tentatively TRBD1 (5 bases). The TCR originated in a woman in her 50s with COVID-19, enrolled during active disease. The material sequenced was peripheral blood. Written as DNA, the CDR3 is TGTGCCAGCAGTTTACAGGGCTTCCGGGGCTACACCTTC. Translated: CASSLQGFRGYTF.